The clone carrying this T cell receptor beta chain was observed many times. Its cognate antigen is unknown. MiXCR, run by TCRdb on the 5' RACE reads, gives a single entry per CDR3 protein. The sample records 700,000 or so distinct CDR3 sequences, around 8.6% being singletons. The sample belongs to a study of identical twins. Study outcomes and limitations: There was more out-of-frame TCR alpha sharing in monozygotic twins than models estimated.

The donor group consisted entirely of healthy Caucasians. The CDR3 runs 14 residues. CDR1 and CDR2 (germline): SGHRS, YFSETQ. The V segment lost 3 bases and the J segment 6 bases; nucleotides outside the gene matches: 5. These sequences were also reported in another study, on yellow fever vaccine responses in identical twins.

This clonotype originated in a woman aged 18-30 years in good health. Sequencing was performed on PBMCs. This sequence joins TRBV5-1 and TRBJ2-1; 8 bases are a match to TRBD1. This CDR3 reads CASSSGQGSNEQFF. The DNA for the CDR3 is TGCGCCAGCAGCTCTGGACAGGGTTCCAATGAGCAGTTCTTC.